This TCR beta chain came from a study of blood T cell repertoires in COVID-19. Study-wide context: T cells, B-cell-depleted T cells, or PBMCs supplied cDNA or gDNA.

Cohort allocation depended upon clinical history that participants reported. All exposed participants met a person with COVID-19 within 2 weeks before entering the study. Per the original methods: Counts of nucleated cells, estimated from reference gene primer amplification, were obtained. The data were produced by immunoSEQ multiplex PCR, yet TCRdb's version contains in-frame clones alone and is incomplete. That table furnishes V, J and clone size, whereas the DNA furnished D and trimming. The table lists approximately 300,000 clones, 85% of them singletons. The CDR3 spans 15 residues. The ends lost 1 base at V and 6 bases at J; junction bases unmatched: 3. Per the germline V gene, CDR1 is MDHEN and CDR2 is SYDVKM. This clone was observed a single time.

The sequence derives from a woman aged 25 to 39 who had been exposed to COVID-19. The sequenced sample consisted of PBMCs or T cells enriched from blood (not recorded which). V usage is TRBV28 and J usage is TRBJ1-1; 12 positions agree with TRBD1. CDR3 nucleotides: TGTGCCAGCAGTTTATTGGGGACAGGGGGCTCTGAAGCTTTCTTT. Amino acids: CASSLLGTGGSEAFF.